The 12 T cell receptor beta chains below come from one sample, sequenced in a study. Each CDR3 protein is one row after TCRdb ran MiXCR on the 5' RACE reads. This repertoire shows around 50,000 distinct CDR3 sequences, 25% to 30% found once; its top ten account for less than 3.5%. The sample was tumor-infiltrating memory CD4+ T cells sorted from the breast tumor. Subset in this sample: memory CD4+ T cells, CD4+CD45RO+CD25-. The receptor set was obtained from a female donor with breast cancer.

The chain joins TRBV5-6 to TRBJ2-7; no firm D call. CDR1 and CDR2 (germline): SGHDT, YYEEEE. Trimming removed 4 bases from V and 2 bases from J, with 19 bases in between. The CDR3 consists of 16 residues. Written as DNA, the CDR3 is TGTGCCAGCAGCCTGGATTTGGGTATCCTGACCTACGAGCAGTACTTC. It translates to CASSLDLGILTYEQYF. Full variable domain (missing parts from reference TRBV5-6 and TRBJ2-7): DAGVTQSPTHLIKTRGQQVTLRCSPKSGHDTVSWYQQALGQGPQFIFQYYEEEERQRGNFPDRFSGHQFPNYSSELNVNALLLGDSALYLCASSLDLGILTYEQYFGPGTRLTVT.

J is TRBJ1-5 and V is TRBV6-5, with no clear D. The germline CDR1 and CDR2 sequences are MNHEY and SVGAGI. The V gene lost 4 bases and the J gene lost 5 bases, with 6 bases spanning the gap. The CDR3 length is 12 residues. The CDR3 nucleotides are TGTGCCAGCAGTTCGGGGTATCAGCCCCAGCATTTT. Residues: CASSSGYQPQHF.

This chain links TRBV5-6 with TRBJ1-1; possible D gene TRBD1, 6 bases. Germline loops: CDR1 SGHDT, CDR2 YYEEEE. This CDR3 spans 17 amino acids. V dropped 4 bases and J dropped 0 bases, with 19 bases sitting between them. This CDR3 reads CASSPNPPGHLNTEAFF. As DNA, the CDR3 is TGTGCCAGCAGCCCAAACCCTCCGGGACACTTGAACACTGAAGCTTTCTTT. Looking up the rest from reference TRBV5-6 and TRBJ1-1 gives the full variable domain: DAGVTQSPTHLIKTRGQQVTLRCSPKSGHDTVSWYQQALGQGPQFIFQYYEEEERQRGNFPDRFSGHQFPNYSSELNVNALLLGDSALYLCASSPNPPGHLNTEAFFGQGTRLTVV.

This clonotype showed up just a few times. The chain recombines TRBV6-1 with TRBJ1-5, with TRBD1 matching over 7 bases. Germline CDR1 and CDR2: MNHNS and SASEGT. The CDR3 covers 16 residues. J was trimmed by 0 bases and V by 6 bases; bases with no gene match: 8. This chain's CDR3 is CASRRTGLYSNQPQHF. In DNA form, the CDR3 reads TGTGCCAGCAGAAGGACAGGCCTATATAGCAATCAGCCCCAGCATTTT.

The CDR3 bases are TGTGCCACCAGCAGAGATCCGGGGCAGTACGAGCAGTACTTC. Residues: CATSRDPGQYEQYF. This chain joins TRBV15 and TRBJ2-7; D may be TRBD1 or TRBD2 (5 bases each). The CDR3 sequence is 14 residues long. V lost 0 bases and J 4 bases, leaving 10 bases between the germline ends. Germline assignment: CDR1 LNHNV and CDR2 YYDKDF (reference sequence).

The rearrangement links TRBV6-1 to TRBJ1-5, with D tentatively TRBD1 (6 bases). The CDR3 has 16 amino acids. Looked up from germline, CDR1 is MNHNS and CDR2 is SASEGT. Trimming pared 0 bases from V and 3 bases from J, leaving 12 bases between. CDR3 nucleotides: TGTGCCAGCAGTGAAGCGGGACACTTAGACAATCAGCCCCAGCATTTT. Protein sequence: CASSEAGHLDNQPQHF.

This chain connects TRBV20-1 to TRBJ1-1; D not certain. This CDR3 spans 13 amino acids. The ends were cut back, 3 bases at V and 1 base at J, with 9 bases in the middle. Per germline, CDR1 DFQATT and CDR2 SNEGSKA (reference sequence). CDR3 region: CSARRDWNTEAFF. DNA of the CDR3: TGCAGTGCTAGGCGAGATTGGAACACTGAAGCTTTCTTT.

The chain couples TRBV5-1 to TRBJ2-1, with 8 bases lining up with TRBD1. J lost 6 bases, V lost 6 bases, and 8 bases had no gene match. The CDR3 consists of 14 residues. Germline V gene data show CDR1 as SGHRS and CDR2 as YFSETQ. This chain's CDR3 is CASTGTGPLNEQFF. CDR3 bases: TGCGCCAGCACGGGGACAGGACCCCTCAATGAGCAGTTCTTC.

This clonotype showed up just a few times. The CDR3 nucleotides read TGCAGTGCTAGAGATGGGGGGGGCACAAGCAATCAGCCCCAGCATTTT. Residues: CSARDGGGTSNQPQHF. J is TRBJ1-5 and V is TRBV20-1; a possible D gene is TRBD1 (6 bases). CDR1 is DFQATT and CDR2 is SNEGSKA in the germline V gene (reference sequence). CDR3 length: 16 residues. Trimming cost V 0 bases and J 1 base, with 13 bases left between them.

This clonotype was observed a few times. The gene calls are TRBV6-1 and TRBJ1-1, with TRBD1 identical over 7 bases. J gave up 1 base and V 5 bases, and 4 bases lay outside the gene matches. Looked up from germline, CDR1 is MNHNS and CDR2 is SASEGT. The CDR3 sequence is 14 residues long. The CDR3, as DNA: TGTGCCAGCAGTCGACAGGGTAGGAACACTGAAGCTTTCTTT. Its protein is CASSRQGRNTEAFF.

This clonotype was observed a single time. The conserved closing phenylalanine or tryptophan is absent in this CDR3, likely reflecting a read error. This rearrangement joins TRBV7-2 to TRBJ2-3, with TRBD1 identical over 8 bases. Unmatched junction bases numbered 13, after V lost 5 bases and J lost 9 bases. Per the germline V gene, CDR1 is SGHTA and CDR2 is FQGNSA. The CDR3 extends over 15 amino acids. CDR3 sequence (DNA): TGTGCCAGCAGCGATACGGGACAGGCATTTAGGACGCAGTATTTG. Translated, it gives CASSDTGQAFRTQYL.

With respect to this clonotype: This may be a read error: a much more frequent sequence differs by one nucleotide. The rearrangement links TRBV6-2 or TRBV6-3 to TRBJ1-2, with D possibly matching TRBD1 (6 bases). The CDR3 has 17 residues. V was shortened by 5 bases and J by 5 bases, with 24 bases between the two germline ends. CDR1 and CDR2 from the germline V gene are MNHEY and SVGEGT. CDR3 loop: CASSPNGQRPLTYGYTF. The CDR3 DNA is TGTGCCAGCAGTCCAAACGGACAGCGCCCTCTCACTTATGGCTACACCTTC.